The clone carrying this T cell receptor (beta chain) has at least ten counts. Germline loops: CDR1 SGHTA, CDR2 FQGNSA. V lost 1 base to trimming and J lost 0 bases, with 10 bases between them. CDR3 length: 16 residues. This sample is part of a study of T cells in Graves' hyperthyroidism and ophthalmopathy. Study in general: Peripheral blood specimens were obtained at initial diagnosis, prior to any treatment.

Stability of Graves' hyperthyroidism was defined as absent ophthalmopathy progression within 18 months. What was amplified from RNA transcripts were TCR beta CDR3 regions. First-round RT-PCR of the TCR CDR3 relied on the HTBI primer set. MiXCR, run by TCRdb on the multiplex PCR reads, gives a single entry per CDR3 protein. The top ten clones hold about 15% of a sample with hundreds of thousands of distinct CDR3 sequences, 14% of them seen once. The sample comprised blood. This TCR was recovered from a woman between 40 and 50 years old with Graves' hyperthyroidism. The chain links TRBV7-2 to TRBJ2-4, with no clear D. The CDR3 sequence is CASSLGGPLAKNIQYF. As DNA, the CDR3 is TGTGCCAGCAGCTTAGGCGGCCCTTTAGCCAAAAACATTCAGTACTTC.